These 30 T cell receptor beta chains were all obtained from the same sample, sequenced in a study of blood T cell repertoires in COVID-19. Profiling relied on immunoSEQ multiplex PCR, and the TCRdb table lists in-frame clones only, not all of them. This sample has some 60,000 clones, with roughly 79% found just once. Source material: peripheral blood. The receptors come from an elderly woman with active or convalescent COVID-19.

The chain links TRBV9 to TRBJ2-2; 7 bases align to TRBD1. The CDR3 is 15 residues long. Trimming cost V 4 bases and J 3 bases; bases outside gene matches: 6. Germline values: CDR1 SGDLS, CDR2 YYNGEE. This CDR3 is CASSPWDSYTGELFF. The CDR3 DNA is TGTGCCAGCAGCCCGTGGGACAGTTACACCGGGGAGCTGTTTTTT.

This chain uses TRBV7-2 with TRBJ2-5, with 9 bases aligning to TRBD2. The junction had 12 bases not matched to a gene; V was cut back by 5 bases and J by 5 bases. The germline V gene has CDR1 SGHTA and CDR2 FQGNSA. The CDR3 runs to 16 residues. CDR3 residues: CASSRVASGVGETQYF. The CDR3 DNA sequence: TGTGCCAGCAGCCGTGTGGCTAGCGGGGTGGGGGAGACCCAGTACTTC.

This clone was counted only a few times. The CDR3 is CASSPTADNSPLHF. DNA for the CDR3: TGTGCCAGCTCACCTACAGCGGATAATTCACCCCTCCACTTT. This chain connects TRBV18 to TRBJ1-6; D gene uncertain. The V gene lost 3 bases and the J gene lost 5 bases, with 8 bases spanning the gap. Germline CDR1 reads KGHSH; CDR2 reads LQKENI. The CDR3 extends over 14 amino acids.

The J gene is TRBJ1-4, the V gene TRBV5-1; D is possibly TRBD1 (5 bases). The germline V and J ends were trimmed by 0 bases and 5 bases, with 17 bases remaining between them. Germline loops: CDR1 SGHRS, CDR2 YFSETQ. CDR3 size: 17 residues. DNA for the CDR3: TGCGCCAGCAGCTTGGGGGCCGGCGGGGGGTCCAATGAAAAACTGTTTTTT. Amino acid sequence: CASSLGAGGGSNEKLFF. The full variable domain, rest sourced from reference TRBV5-1 and TRBJ1-4, is KAGVTQTPRYLIKTRGQQVTLSCSPISGHRSVSWYQQTPGQGLQFLFEYFSETQRNKGNFPGRFSGRQFSNSRSEMNVSTLELGDSALYLCASSLGAGGGSNEKLFFGSGTQLSVL.

A few counts support this clone. The chain couples TRBV12-3 or TRBV12-4 to TRBJ2-1; weak D call: TRBD1 (6 bases). The length of the CDR3 is 13 residues. The V end lost 6 bases, the J end lost 10 bases, and 16 bases lay between the germline ends. The CDR3 protein is CASREQGLEEQFF. CDR3 coding DNA: TGTGCCAGCAGGGAACAGGGTTTAGAAGAGCAGTTCTTC.

The chain carries TRBV6-4 and TRBJ2-3, with 10 bases lining up with TRBD2. CDR1 is MRHNA and CDR2 is SNTAGT in the germline V gene. Losses at the gene ends were 2 bases for V and 2 bases for J; bases not matched to a gene: 4. The CDR3 contains 16 residues. The CDR3 protein is CASSDERGGSTDTQYF. The CDR3 DNA reads TGTGCCAGCAGTGACGAGCGGGGGGGTTCCACAGATACGCAGTATTTT.

The V gene is TRBV6-2 or TRBV6-3, the J gene TRBJ1-1; 9 positions match TRBD1. V shed 3 bases, J shed 0 bases, and the junction held 17 bases outside the gene matches. There are 20 residues in the CDR3. The germline gives CDR1 MNHEY, CDR2 SVGEGT. The CDR3 DNA is TGTGCCAGCAGTTATAGAGGCGTGTACCGGACAGGGGCTCTGAACACTGAAGCTTTCTTT. This gives the protein CASSYRGVYRTGALNTEAFF.

The chain carries TRBV19 and TRBJ1-5; 9 bases line up with TRBD1. Germline values: CDR1 LNHDA, CDR2 SQIVND (reference sequence). V was pared by 6 bases and J by 5 bases, with 2 bases of the junction left unmatched. The CDR3 runs 13 residues. DNA for the CDR3: TGTGCCAGTAGGAGGGACAGGGATCAGCCCCAGCATTTT. It is translated as CASRRDRDQPQHF.

This chain joins TRBV19 and TRBJ1-2; D is perhaps TRBD1 (6 bases). The CDR3 has 12 amino acids. Germline loops: CDR1 LNHDA, CDR2 SQIVND (reference sequence). Deletions cut 6 bases from V and 12 bases from J, with 17 bases between. The CDR3 coding sequence is TGTGCCAGTAGGACGGACAGCCTAGACCACACCTTC. Amino acids: CASRTDSLDHTF.

V usage is TRBV28 and J usage is TRBJ2-2; D is unclear. Trimming removed 3 bases at V and 6 bases at J, with 5 bases between. Per germline, CDR1 MDHEN and CDR2 SYDVKM. The CDR3 totals 12 residues. The CDR3 is CASSLRPGELFF. The CDR3 DNA sequence: TGTGCCAGCAGTTTGAGGCCCGGGGAGCTGTTTTTT.

The chain has TRBV6-6 and TRBJ2-3; 10 bases fit TRBD2. The germline V gene encodes CDR1 MNHNY and CDR2 SVGAGI (reference sequence). CDR3 length equals 16 residues. V trimming: 10 bases; J trimming: 3 bases; junction bases outside the gene matches: 13. The CDR3 region is CAIRGSGGAGTDTQYF. The CDR3 DNA is TGTGCCATCCGCGGGAGCGGGGGGGCCGGGACAGATACGCAGTATTTT.

By sample share, this clone is large. The chain carries TRBV7-2 and TRBJ2-7; TRBD2 matches 7 bases. The CDR3 spans 12 residues. The germline gives CDR1 SGHTA, CDR2 FQGNSA. The CDR3 nucleotides are TGTGCGGCGGGGGAACATACCTACGAGCAGTACTTC. Protein product: CAAGEHTYEQYF.

The V gene is TRBV24-1, the J gene TRBJ2-5; D perhaps matches TRBD2 (6 bases). Germline-derived CDR1 and CDR2 are KGHDR and SFDVKD. The CDR3 spans 14 residues. V lost 3 bases, J lost 0 bases, and 7 bases lay in between. CDR3 sequence reads: CATSDRDYQETQYF. CDR3 coding DNA: TGTGCCACCAGTGATAGGGACTACCAAGAGACCCAGTACTTC.

The chain has TRBV11-2 and TRBJ2-1; perhaps TRBD2 as D (5 bases). CDR3 length: 16 amino acids. V was pared by 5 bases and J by 2 bases, with 16 bases between. CDR1 is SGHAT, CDR2 FQNNGV, per germline. The CDR3 sequence: CASSPTRGRTYNEQFF. CDR3 nucleotide sequence: TGTGCCAGCAGCCCGACCCGGGGTAGAACCTACAATGAGCAGTTCTTC.

There are a few counts of this clone. The chain recombines TRBV27 with TRBJ2-5; 8 bases line up with TRBD2. This CDR3 has 13 amino acids. Germline CDR1 reads MNHEY; CDR2 reads SMNVEV (reference sequence). J lost 5 bases, V lost 10 bases, and 9 bases had no gene match. The CDR3 DNA sequence: TGTGCCACCGCCCGGCGGGGGGCCGAGACCCAGTACTTC. This sequence encodes CATARRGAETQYF.

Written as DNA, the CDR3 is TGTGCCAGCAGTGAAAATAGGTATCGGGACTACGAGCAGTACTTC. Protein product: CASSENRYRDYEQYF. V is TRBV2 and J is TRBJ2-7, with TRBD2 as a possible D gene (5 bases). This CDR3 contains 15 residues. The V gene's germline CDR1 is SNHLY and CDR2 FYNNEI. V was shortened by 2 bases and J by 3 bases, with 14 bases between the two germline ends. Combining the CDR3 with reference TRBV2 and TRBJ2-7 gives the whole variable domain EPEVTQTPSHQVTQMGQEVILRCVPISNHLYFYWYRQILGQKVEFLVSFYNNEISEKSEIFDDQFSVERPDGSNFTLKIRSTKLEDSAMYFCASSENRYRDYEQYFGPGTRLTVT.

The J gene is TRBJ1-1, the V gene TRBV20-1; D is perhaps TRBD1 (5 bases). CDR3 length equals 14 residues. Germline V lookup: CDR1 DFQATT, CDR2 SNEGSKA (reference sequence). V lost 6 bases, J lost 3 bases, and 17 bases lay in between. The CDR3 is CSASPWGRYTEAFF. CDR3 nucleotide sequence: TGCAGTGCCAGTCCGTGGGGGAGGTACACTGAAGCTTTCTTT.

This rearrangement joins TRBV6-1 to TRBJ2-3; weak D call: TRBD2 (6 bases). From germline, CDR1 is MNHNS and CDR2 SASEGT. CDR3 length: 15 residues. The ends were cut back, 3 bases at V and 2 bases at J, with 12 bases in the middle. The CDR3 region has the DNA TGTGCCAGCAGTGACCGCGCGGGGTACACAGATACGCAGTATTTT. Translation gives CASSDRAGYTDTQYF.

The gene calls are TRBV7-2 and TRBJ1-5; 7 nucleotides align to TRBD1. CDR1 is SGHTA, CDR2 FQGNSA, per germline. The V gene end was trimmed by 5 bases and the J gene end by 1 base; junction bases not matched to a gene: 5. The CDR3 covers 15 residues. CDR3 coding DNA: TGTGCCAGCAGCCCCAGGGGGGACAGCAATCAGCCCCAGCATTTT. This translates into CASSPRGDSNQPQHF.

The sample holds one count of this clone. This chain connects TRBV6-4 to TRBJ2-7; 9 bases are a match to TRBD2. The V and J ends lost 3 bases and 6 bases, in that order; junction bases with no gene match: 9. CDR3 length: 15 amino acids. Germline values: CDR1 MRHNA, CDR2 SNTAGT. The CDR3 loop is CASSEQAGGISEQYF. CDR3 nucleotides: TGTGCCAGCAGTGAACAAGCGGGGGGAATAAGCGAGCAGTACTTC.

This clone is termed large. The gene calls are TRBV5-5 and TRBJ2-7, with D possibly matching TRBD1 (6 bases). Between the trimmed V and J ends, which lost 2 bases and 2 bases, there was a span of 11 bases. This CDR3 region has 14 residues. From germline, CDR1 is SGHKS and CDR2 YYEKEE (reference sequence). The CDR3 region has the DNA TGTGCCAGCAGCTTAGAGACAGGACCCTACGAGCAGTACTTC. It translates to CASSLETGPYEQYF. Full variable domain (rest looked up from reference TRBV5-5 and TRBJ2-7): DAGVTQSPTHLIKTRGQQVTLRCSPISGHKSVSWYQQVLGQGPQFIFQYYEKEERGRGNFPDRFSARQFPNYSSELNVNALLLGDSALYLCASSLETGPYEQYFGPGTRLTVT.

J is TRBJ2-7 and V is TRBV7-2; possible D gene TRBD1, 5 bases. V was pared by 4 bases and J by 3 bases, with 19 bases between. The CDR3 extends over 16 amino acids. The germline V gene has CDR1 SGHTA and CDR2 FQGNSA. This CDR3 is CASSSSGGQAFYEQYF. CDR3 nucleotide sequence: TGTGCCAGCAGCTCCTCCGGTGGACAAGCCTTCTACGAGCAGTACTTC.

J is TRBJ2-1 and V is TRBV12-5; 8 nucleotides line up with TRBD2. V lost 8 bases and J lost 3; bases outside the gene matches: 6. Germline assignment: CDR1 LGHNT and CDR2 FRNRAP. CDR3 length equals 14 residues. CDR3: CASSGGDLYNEQFF. CDR3 DNA: TGTGCTAGTTCGGGAGGGGACCTCTACAATGAGCAGTTCTTC.

The chain has TRBV28 and TRBJ1-5; 7 bases align to TRBD1. V was clipped by 5 bases and J by 0 bases; unmatched bases: 7. CDR1 and CDR2 (germline): MDHEN, SYDVKM. This CDR3 region has 16 residues. The CDR3 nucleotides read TGTGCCAGCAGTATCCCGGGACAGATTAGCAATCAGCCCCAGCATTTT. It is translated as CASSIPGQISNQPQHF.

The table lists this clone with a few counts. The V gene is TRBV7-9, the J gene TRBJ1-2; 7 bases fit TRBD1. The V gene end was trimmed by 5 bases and the J gene end by 5 bases; junction bases not matched to a gene: 14. This CDR3 region has 16 residues. Germline V gene data show CDR1 as SEHNR and CDR2 as FQNEAQ (reference sequence). CDR3 region: CASSPHPGQSHYGYTF. For the CDR3, the DNA is TGTGCCAGCAGCCCCCACCCGGGACAGTCCCATTATGGCTACACCTTC. The full variable domain, its missing parts supplied by reference TRBV7-9 and TRBJ1-2, is DTGVSQNPRHKITKRGQNVTFRCDPISEHNRLYWYRQTLGQGPEFLTYFQNEAQLEKSRLLSDRFSAERPKGSFSTLEIQRTEQGDSAMYLCASSPHPGQSHYGYTFGSGTRLTVV.

This clone occurred once. The gene calls are TRBV10-3 and TRBJ2-1; 9 positions agree with TRBD2. The germline V gene encodes CDR1 ENHRY and CDR2 SYGVKD. This CDR3 comprises 15 residues. V lost 6 bases, J lost 7 bases, and 10 bases stayed unmatched. DNA of the CDR3: TGTGCCATCAGGGGAGCGGGGGGCCGGTGGAATGAGCAGTTCTTC. Its protein product is CAIRGAGGRWNEQFF.

V gene TRBV19 combines with J gene TRBJ2-1; 12 bases agree with TRBD2. V lost 7 bases and J lost 8; bases outside the gene matches: 9. The CDR3 covers 15 residues. In germline, CDR1 is LNHDA, CDR2 SQIVND (reference sequence). The CDR3 region is CASKSTSGGPHEQFF. For the CDR3, the DNA is TGTGCCAGTAAGTCAACTAGCGGGGGGCCCCATGAGCAGTTCTTC.

This clone appeared once. The gene calls are TRBV18 and TRBJ1-1; TRBD1 aligns across 7 bases. Per the germline V gene, CDR1 is KGHSH and CDR2 is LQKENI. This CDR3 spans 15 amino acids. V shed 3 bases, J shed 1 base, and the junction held 5 bases outside the gene matches. The CDR3 DNA sequence: TGTGCCAGCTCACCGCCGGGACAGCAGAACACTGAAGCTTTCTTT. Translated, it gives CASSPPGQQNTEAFF.

The V gene is TRBV7-9, the J gene TRBJ1-1, with D maybe TRBD1 (5 bases). V was shortened by 5 bases and J by 0 bases, with 13 bases between the two germline ends. Looked up from germline, CDR1 is SEHNR and CDR2 is FQNEAQ (reference sequence). This CDR3 spans 15 amino acids. The CDR3 DNA reads TGTGCCAGCAGCCTCCCGACAGACCTGAACACTGAAGCTTTCTTT. It codes for CASSLPTDLNTEAFF.

The CDR3 here is CASTTQTYGYTF. The CDR3 bases are TGTGCCAGCACAACACAGACCTATGGCTACACCTTC. V gene TRBV5-6 combines with J gene TRBJ1-2; D unresolved. V was cut by 6 bases and J by 4 bases, with 10 bases left in between. There are 12 residues in the CDR3. Looked up from germline, CDR1 is SGHDT and CDR2 is YYEEEE.